Listed here are 20 T cell receptor beta chains from one sample, sequenced in a study of blood T cell repertoires in COVID-19. Sequencing used immunoSEQ multiplex PCR; TCRdb keeps in-frame clones, though not all of them. The repertoire holds about 190,000 clones, with approximately 91% as singletons. The sample comprised peripheral blood. These receptors all stem from a man aged 30 to 45 with acute or convalescent COVID-19.

Here the CDR3 reads CASSILGGETQYF. The CDR3 nucleotides are TGTGCCAGTAGTATACTGGGGGGAGAGACCCAGTACTTC. The J gene is TRBJ2-5, the V gene TRBV19; D is perhaps TRBD2 (6 bases). Trimming left V 2 bases short and J 4 bases short, with 8 bases between. The germline CDR1 and CDR2 sequences are LNHDA and SQIVND (reference sequence). The CDR3 is 13 amino acids.

The V call is TRBV5-6, the J call TRBJ1-2; weak D call: TRBD1 (6 bases). V lost 1 base and J lost 4, with 17 bases in between. Germline V gene sequence: CDR1 SGHDT, CDR2 YYEEEE. The CDR3 runs to 16 residues. This CDR3 reads CASSLSPTGWGYGYTF. The CDR3 nucleotides read TGTGCCAGCAGCTTGTCTCCGACAGGCTGGGGCTATGGCTACACCTTC.

The V call is TRBV21-1, the J call TRBJ1-6; the table's D call of TRBD1 was not tested on the DNA. TRBV21-1 counts as a pseudogene. The CDR3 extends over 14 amino acids. CDR3 amino acids: CASSKYRRGSPLHF. CDR3 DNA: TGTGCCAGCAGCAAGTACAGGCGCGGCTCACCCCTCCACTTT.

The chain employs TRBV28 and TRBJ2-7, with 10 bases aligning to TRBD1. Trimming at V came to 2 bases and at J to 2 bases, leaving 3 bases not matched to a gene. CDR1 MDHEN and CDR2 SYDVKM come from the germline V gene. CDR3 length: 15 amino acids. The CDR3 sequence is CASSLAGTGAYEQYF. The CDR3 DNA reads TGTGCCAGCAGTTTAGCCGGGACAGGGGCCTACGAGCAGTACTTC.

The V gene is TRBV3-1 (or the pseudogene TRBV3-2), the J gene TRBJ1-3, with D unclear. This CDR3 is built from 14 residues. Germline CDR1 LGHDT, CDR2 YNNKEL (reference sequence). Trimming left V 1 base short and J 6 bases short, with 10 bases between. CDR3 sequence reads: CASSQGGNANTIYF. In DNA form, the CDR3 reads TGTGCCAGCAGCCAAGGAGGCAATGCAAACACCATATATTTT.

The chain has TRBV5-6 and TRBJ2-7, with TRBD1 as a possible D gene (5 bases). Germline V gives CDR1 SGHDT, CDR2 YYEEEE. The CDR3 length is 14 residues. Trimming took off 0 bases at V and 5 bases at J, with 12 bases between the two ends. The CDR3 protein is CASSLGPGRHEQYF. In nucleotides, the CDR3 is TGTGCCAGCAGCTTGGGACCAGGGCGGCACGAGCAGTACTTC.

This clone was detected only once. J is TRBJ2-6 and V is TRBV6-5; 10 nucleotides agree with TRBD1. This CDR3 comprises 16 residues. Germline values: CDR1 MNHEY, CDR2 SVGAGI. Trimming cost V 2 bases and J 10 bases; bases outside gene matches: 8. CDR3 amino acids: CASSYDRGRGINVLTF. The CDR3 bases are TGTGCCAGCAGTTACGACAGGGGGCGAGGAATAAACGTCCTGACTTTC.

Here the CDR3 reads CASSQGDSSPELFF. CDR3 in DNA: TGCGCCAGCAGCCAAGGGGACTCCTCGCCGGAGCTGTTTTTT. The chain carries TRBV4-1 and TRBJ2-2, with D perhaps matching TRBD2 (6 bases). CDR3 size: 14 residues. Trimming left V 1 base short and J 10 bases short, with 13 bases between. Germline V CDR1 and CDR2: MGHRA, YSYEKL.

V gene TRBV28 combines with J gene TRBJ2-5; TRBD1 matches 10 bases. The V gene's germline CDR1 is MDHEN and CDR2 SYDVKM. This CDR3 comprises 15 residues. V lost 1 base, J lost 4 bases, and 3 bases stayed unmatched. The CDR3 DNA follows: TGTGCCAGCAGTTTATCCGGACAGGGGGTAGAGACCCAGTACTTC. Translation: CASSLSGQGVETQYF.

This clone appeared a single time. This chain connects TRBV28 to TRBJ2-1; D uncertain. The germline V gene encodes CDR1 MDHEN and CDR2 SYDVKM. V was cut by 5 bases and J by 4 bases, with 9 bases left in between. This CDR3 spans 13 amino acids. Here the CDR3 DNA reads TGTGCCAGCAGTCTCTACGGTTACAATGAGCAGTTCTTC. This encodes CASSLYGYNEQFF.

The chain combines TRBV3-1 (or the pseudogene TRBV3-2) with TRBJ1-3, with 7 bases aligning to TRBD1. V shed 1 base, J shed 0 bases, and the junction held 3 bases outside the gene matches. Germline V gene data show CDR1 as LGHDT and CDR2 as YNNKEL (reference sequence). This CDR3 has 16 residues. CDR3 loop: CASSQGDSPSGNTIYF. In DNA, the CDR3 is TGTGCCAGCAGCCAAGGGGACAGCCCCTCTGGAAACACCATATATTTT.

This clone has more than one count but fewer than ten. This chain connects TRBV6-1 to TRBJ2-7; a weak D match, TRBD1 (6 bases). V lost 2 bases and J 3 bases, leaving 11 bases between the germline ends. CDR3 length: 14 amino acids. Germline V gene sequence: CDR1 MNHNS, CDR2 SASEGT. Here the CDR3 reads CASSEQGSDYEQYF. CDR3 coding DNA: TGTGCCAGCAGTGAACAGGGGTCGGACTACGAGCAGTACTTC.

This clone was detected only a few times. This chain connects TRBV25-1 to TRBJ1-5; the D gene is possibly TRBD1 (6 bases). Germline CDR1 is MGHDK and CDR2 is SYGVNS. The CDR3 consists of 14 residues. The ends were cut back, 6 bases at V and 7 bases at J, with 16 bases in the middle. As DNA, the CDR3 is TGTGCCAGCAGGGGCTCAGGGGTCGGGCAGCCCCAGCATTTT. It encodes CASRGSGVGQPQHF.

This clone was counted between two and nine times. This sequence joins TRBV4-1 and TRBJ2-7; 10 bases align to TRBD1. The CDR3 runs to 15 residues. With 0 bases clipped from V and 3 bases from J, the junction kept 2 bases outside the gene matches. From germline, CDR1 is MGHRA and CDR2 YSYEKL. DNA of the CDR3: TGCGCCAGCAGCCAAGACAGGACAGGGGGCTACGAGCAGTACTTC. It is translated as CASSQDRTGGYEQYF.

This chain uses TRBV3-1 (or the pseudogene TRBV3-2) with TRBJ1-5; no clear D. Trimming shortened V by 2 bases and J by 2 bases, and 7 bases separated the two germline ends. CDR3 length: 14 residues. Germline V gene lookup returns CDR1 LGHDT and CDR2 YNNKEL (reference sequence). The CDR3 DNA sequence: TGTGCCAGCAGCCAAACGAGGGGCAATCAGCCCCAGCATTTT. Protein: CASSQTRGNQPQHF.

CDR3 nucleotide sequence: TGTGCCATCAGCAGACAGGGGGTGAACACTGAAGCTTTCTTT. Its protein is CAISRQGVNTEAFF. The chain couples TRBV10-3 to TRBJ1-1, with 9 positions matching TRBD1. The CDR3 extends over 14 amino acids. CDR1 is ENHRY and CDR2 is SYGVKD in the germline V gene. J was trimmed by 0 bases and V by 6 bases; bases with no gene match: 2.

This clone was found a few times. This chain links TRBV1 with TRBJ1-1; the table gives TRBD1 as D, unverified against the DNA. TRBV1 is classified as a pseudogene. The CDR3 has 17 amino acids. The CDR3 here is CTSQQPRWTGYYTEAFF. Here the CDR3 DNA reads TGCACCAGCCAGCAGCCAAGATGGACAGGATATTACACTGAAGCTTTCTTT.

This rearrangement joins TRBV28 to TRBJ1-2; possibly TRBD1 for D (5 bases). The ends were cut back, 10 bases at V and 6 bases at J, with 21 bases in the middle. There are 14 residues in the CDR3. Germline-derived CDR1 and CDR2 are MDHEN and SYDVKM. This CDR3 reads CATRTPAVQNGYTF. CDR3 DNA sequence: TGTGCCACGCGGACACCCGCGGTTCAGAATGGCTACACCTTC.

The chain recombines TRBV6-5 with TRBJ2-3; 13 bases map to TRBD2. V was clipped by 6 bases and J by 7 bases; unmatched bases: 1. The CDR3 consists of 13 residues. Looked up from germline, CDR1 is MNHEY and CDR2 is SVGAGI. The CDR3, as DNA: TGTGCCAGCAGGACTAGCGGGGGGAATACGCAGTATTTT. Translation: CASRTSGGNTQYF.

V and J are TRBV30 and TRBJ1-2; perhaps TRBD1 as D (5 bases). In germline, CDR1 is GTSNPN, CDR2 SVGIG (reference sequence). The ends were cut back, 1 base at V and 8 bases at J, with 20 bases in the middle. This CDR3 contains 15 residues. CDR3 amino acids: CAWSDVDILSRGYTF. The CDR3 DNA reads as TGTGCCTGGAGTGACGTGGACATTTTAAGTCGAGGCTACACCTTC.